Listed below are T cell receptor beta chains from one sample, sequenced in a study of human T cells and chemical hapten exposure. TCRdb recomputed calls from the RACE reads with MiXCR, one row per CDR3 protein. The sample carries 82,000 or so distinct CDR3 sequences, 10% to 15% recorded once. The sequenced sample was whole blood, obtained in connection with sensitization to the hapten diphenylcyclopropenone (DPC). These TCRs come from a woman aged 45-65 years with alopecia areata. Some clones in this sample may be carry-over from other donors' samples. CDR3s include the opening cysteine and the closing phenylalanine or tryptophan. D genes are given only for firm matches. The size entry is marked missing in some rows and otherwise reads once, few, many or a size class.

j_call d_call clone_size v_call cdr3_nt cdr3_aa
TRBJ2-1 TRBD1 many TRBV6-2/TRBV6-3 TGTGCCAGCAGTCCCGGACAGGACCCGCTGGATGAGCAGTTCTTC CASSPGQDPLDEQFF
TRBJ2-1 TRBD2 many TRBV29-1 TGCAGCGGTGCTGTTGCGGGAGGTGCTGGGGAGCAGTTCTTC CSGAVAGGAGEQFF
TRBJ1-3 . medium-sized TRBV29-1 TGCAGCGCCGGGGAAAACACCATATATTTT CSAGENTIYF
TRBJ1-3 . few TRBV12-3/TRBV12-4 TGTGCCAGCATCTACGCCGCGAGGGGAAACACCATATATTTT CASIYAARGNTIYF
TRBJ1-1 . . TRBV13 TGTGCCAGCAGCTTAGGCCGAACTACAGGGAGGGCCGCTGAAGCTTTCTTT CASSLGRTTGRAAEAFF
TRBJ1-4 . few TRBV7-6 TGTGCCAGCAGCGCCGCGGGGGCGGAAAAACTGTTTTTT CASSAAGAEKLFF
TRBJ2-5 . . TRBV5-1 TGCGCCAGCAGCTCAAACAGGTTTGGAGAGACCCAGTACTTC CASSSNRFGETQYF
TRBJ1-6 TRBD1 . TRBV20-1 TGCAGTGCAAGACGGACAGGGTCGAATTCACCCCTCCACTTT CSARRTGSNSPLHF
TRBJ2-7 TRBD1 few TRBV18 TGTGCCAGCTCACCCCTTCACATGGGACAGTCCTACTCCTACGAGCAGTACTTC CASSPLHMGQSYSYEQYF
TRBJ2-1 . few TRBV29-1 TGCAGTGGTCGTAGCAGGGGTGGAAATGAGCAGTTCTTC CSGRSRGGNEQFF
TRBJ2-1 TRBD1 few TRBV29-1 TGCAGCATTGGCTCCGACAGGGAGAACAATGAGCAGTTCTTC CSIGSDRENNEQFF
TRBJ2-7 TRBD2 few TRBV20-1 TGCAGTGCTAGAGATCTAGGTTCGGCTAGCGGGACGGGCTACGAGCAGTACTTC CSARDLGSASGTGYEQYF
TRBJ2-5 . medium-sized TRBV10-2 TGCGCCAGCAGAATAAGACTGGCAGAGACCCAGTACTTC CASRIRLAETQYF
TRBJ2-1 TRBD2 . TRBV5-8 TGTGCCAGCCGACTAGCGGGAGGGCCGGGCTACAATGAGCAGTTCTTC CASRLAGGPGYNEQFF
TRBJ2-7 TRBD1 . TRBV27 TGTGCCAGCGGGACAGGGGTCTACGAGCAGTACTTC CASGTGVYEQYF
TRBJ1-5 . many TRBV10-2 TGCGCCAGCAGTGAGAGGGGGGCGGATCAGCCCCAGCATTTT CASSERGADQPQHF
TRBJ2-7 . many TRBV7-9 TGTGCCAGCAGTTACTTCGCCTACGAGCAGTACTTC CASSYFAYEQYF
TRBJ1-1 . many TRBV11-2 TGTGCCAGCAGCTTAGTATCGGGGGCCACTGAAGCTTTCTTT CASSLVSGATEAFF
TRBJ2-5 TRBD2 few TRBV27 TGTGCCAGCAGTTTTACGGGAGGCGTTTCGGGGACCCAGTACTTC CASSFTGGVSGTQYF
TRBJ2-7 . . TRBV6-2/TRBV6-3 TGTGCCAGCAGTCCCCCGGCCCACGAGCAGTACTTC CASSPPAHEQYF
TRBJ1-6 . many TRBV12-3/TRBV12-4 TGTGCCAGCAGTTTACCAGGACCAAATTCACCCCTCCACTTT CASSLPGPNSPLHF
TRBJ2-3 TRBD1 . TRBV7-9 TGTGCCAGCAGCTTCCCGGGACAGGCAAAGGATACGCAGTATTTT CASSFPGQAKDTQYF
TRBJ2-5 . many TRBV6-6 TGTGCCAGCAGTTACTCGGTAGTCCAAGAGACCCAGTACTTC CASSYSVVQETQYF
TRBJ2-7 . . TRBV5-1 TGCGCCAGCAGCTTGGCCAGGGGTTACGAGCAGTACTTC CASSLARGYEQYF
TRBJ1-2 TRBD1 many TRBV28 TGTGCCAGCAGACCCGGACAGGGGAGAGGCTACACCTTC CASRPGQGRGYTF
TRBJ2-7 TRBD2 many TRBV30 TGTGCCTGGAGTGTCCAAGCGGGAGTTGTCTACGAGCAGTACTTC CAWSVQAGVVYEQYF
TRBJ2-1 TRBD2 many TRBV14 TGTGCCAGCAGCCAAGCCCTAGCGGGAGTGGGGAATGAGCAGTTCTTC CASSQALAGVGNEQFF
TRBJ1-1 . . TRBV7-9 TGTGCCAGCAGCGAACAGCAACAGGGCACTGAAGCTTTCTTT CASSEQQQGTEAFF
TRBJ2-5 . many TRBV20-1 TGCAGTGCTAGTTCTCACGTTTTAGCGGAGACCCAGTACTTC CSASSHVLAETQYF
TRBJ1-2 TRBD1 many TRBV5-5 TGTGCCAGCAGACCCGGGACAGGGAGAGTGAACTATGGCTACACCTTC CASRPGTGRVNYGYTF
TRBJ1-5 . many TRBV24-1 TGTGCCACCAGTGATCGGGGGCCCCCGAATCAGCCCCAGCATTTT CATSDRGPPNQPQHF
TRBJ2-3 TRBD2 . TRBV4-2 TGTGCCAGCAGCCAAGAAGGACATAGCGGGAGGAGGTTCACAGATACGCAGTATTTT CASSQEGHSGRRFTDTQYF
TRBJ1-1 . . TRBV29-1 TGCAGCGCCTTGACAGACCCAATGAACACTGAAGCTTTCTTT CSALTDPMNTEAFF
TRBJ1-4 . . TRBV10-3 TGTGCCATCAGTGAGGGGGCGGGAGGTAATGAAAAACTGTTTTTT CAISEGAGGNEKLFF
TRBJ1-2 . few TRBV2 TGTGCCAGCACGAGAGACACAAACTATGGCTACACCTTC CASTRDTNYGYTF
TRBJ2-7 TRBD1 . TRBV29-1 TGCGGCGTAGGGACAGCTCACGAGCAGTACTTC CGVGTAHEQYF
TRBJ2-2 . few TRBV7-6 TGTGCCAGCAGCTTACAAGGGACCGGGGAGCTGTTTTTT CASSLQGTGELFF
TRBJ1-2 . medium-sized TRBV5-1 TGCGCCAGCAGCTGGGACAAAAGCTATGGCTACACCTTC CASSWDKSYGYTF
TRBJ2-3 . many TRBV3-1 TGTGCCAGCAGCCTCAGGGATCGGCGGGGCACAGATACGCAGTATTTT CASSLRDRRGTDTQYF
TRBJ1-3 . . TRBV25-1 TGTGCCAGCAGTGAATCAGGGGGAAACACCATATATTTT CASSESGGNTIYF
TRBJ2-7 TRBD2 . TRBV7-8 TGTGCCAGCAGGGTTACTAGCGGGATTGCCTACGAGCAGTACTTC CASRVTSGIAYEQYF
TRBJ2-3 . . TRBV7-9 TGTGCCAGCAGCACCTCCCCGGACTATAGCACAGATACGCAGTATTTT CASSTSPDYSTDTQYF
TRBJ2-3 TRBD2 few TRBV11-2 TGTGCCAGCAGCTTCCGGACTAGCATAAGCGGCACAGATACGCAGTATTTT CASSFRTSISGTDTQYF
TRBJ2-3 TRBD1 . TRBV12-3/TRBV12-4 TGTGCCAGCAGTCCGAGGACAGGGGGCCTAACCTTGATCACAGATACGCAGTATTTT CASSPRTGGLTLITDTQYF
TRBJ2-5 . . TRBV11-2 TGTGCCAGCAGCTTAGGAGTGAGGGGTGAGACCCAGTACTTC CASSLGVRGETQYF
TRBJ2-5 . many TRBV11-1 TGTGCCAGCAGCCTCCGAGCCCAAGAGACCCAGTACTTC CASSLRAQETQYF
TRBJ1-1 . . TRBV28 TGTGCCAGCCCTGACAGGTTAAACACTGAAGCTTTCTTT CASPDRLNTEAFF
TRBJ1-3 . . TRBV9 TGTGCCAGCAGCGTAGACCCGAAGAGAAACACCATATATTTT CASSVDPKRNTIYF
TRBJ2-3 . . TRBV29-1 TGCAGCGTGACGGGACTCCAGGGTCCCTGGGATACGCAGTATTTT CSVTGLQGPWDTQYF
TRBJ2-7 . many TRBV12-3/TRBV12-4 TGTGCCAGCAGTTTTTGGGGGAGCCCGGACTACGAGCAGTACTTC CASSFWGSPDYEQYF
TRBJ1-3 . . TRBV9 TGTGCCAGCAGCGTAGATCCCTGGGGGGCCTCTGGAAACACCATATATTTT CASSVDPWGASGNTIYF
TRBJ2-1 TRBD2 . TRBV18 TGTGCCAGCTCCCCACGGGAGGACAATGAGCAGTTCTTC CASSPREDNEQFF
TRBJ2-3 TRBD2 many TRBV20-1 TGCAGTGCTAGTAAAACTAGCGTCCACGGCACAGATACGCAGTATTTT CSASKTSVHGTDTQYF
TRBJ2-7 TRBD2 many TRBV29-1 TGCAGCGTTGGAGCGGGAGCCTACGAGCAGTACTTC CSVGAGAYEQYF
TRBJ2-5 TRBD2 . TRBV7-8 TGTGCCAGCAGCTTAGCCCGGGAGGGAGAGACCCAGTACTTC CASSLAREGETQYF
TRBJ1-1 . few TRBV29-1 TGCAGCGTGCAGGGGAAGGAGAGGACTGAAGCTTTCTTT CSVQGKERTEAFF
TRBJ1-5 . few TRBV18 TGTGCCAGCTCACTTACAGGGAGTGGAAACAATCAGCCCCAGCATTTT CASSLTGSGNNQPQHF
TRBJ1-1 . few TRBV20-1 TGCAGTGCTAGAGCGGCACCGGTGAACACTGAAGCTTTCTTT CSARAAPVNTEAFF
TRBJ2-5 TRBD2 many TRBV11-2 TGTGCCAGCGGGTTCCGGGGGGAAGAGACCCAGTACTTC CASGFRGEETQYF
TRBJ2-6 TRBD1 few TRBV19 TGTGCCAGTAGTAAAACCCGGGACAGGGGGCAGTCTGGGGCCAACGTCCTGACTTTC CASSKTRDRGQSGANVLTF